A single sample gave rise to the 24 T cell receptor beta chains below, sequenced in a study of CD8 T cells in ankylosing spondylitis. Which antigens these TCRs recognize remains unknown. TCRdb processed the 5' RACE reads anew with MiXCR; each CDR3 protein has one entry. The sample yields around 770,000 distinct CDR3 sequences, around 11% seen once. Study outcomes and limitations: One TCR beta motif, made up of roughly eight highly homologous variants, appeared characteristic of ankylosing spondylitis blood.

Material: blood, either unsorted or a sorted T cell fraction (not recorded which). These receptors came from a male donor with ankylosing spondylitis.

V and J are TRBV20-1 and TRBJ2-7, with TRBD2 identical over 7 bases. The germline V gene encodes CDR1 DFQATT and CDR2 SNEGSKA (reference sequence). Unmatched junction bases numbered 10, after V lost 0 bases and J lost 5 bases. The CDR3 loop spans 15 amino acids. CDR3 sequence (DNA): TGCAGTGCTAGAGATTGGACTAGTCTAATCCACGAGCAGTACTTC. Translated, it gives CSARDWTSLIHEQYF.

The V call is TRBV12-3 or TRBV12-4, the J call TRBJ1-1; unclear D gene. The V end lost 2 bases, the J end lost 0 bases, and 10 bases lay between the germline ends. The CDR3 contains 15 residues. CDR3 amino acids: CASSLKRIMNTEAFF. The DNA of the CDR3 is TGTGCCAGCAGTTTAAAGCGGATCATGAACACTGAAGCTTTCTTT.

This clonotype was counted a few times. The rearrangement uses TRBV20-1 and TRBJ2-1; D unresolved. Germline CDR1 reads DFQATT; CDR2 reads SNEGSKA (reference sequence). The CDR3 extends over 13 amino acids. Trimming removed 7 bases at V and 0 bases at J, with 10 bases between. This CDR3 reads CSGTPSSYNEQFF. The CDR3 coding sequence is TGCAGTGGAACACCGAGCTCCTACAATGAGCAGTTCTTC.

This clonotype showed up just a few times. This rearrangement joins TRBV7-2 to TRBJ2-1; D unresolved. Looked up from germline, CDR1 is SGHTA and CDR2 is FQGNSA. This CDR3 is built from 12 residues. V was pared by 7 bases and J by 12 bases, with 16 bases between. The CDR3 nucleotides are TGTGCCAGCAACTCCCGAGAAGGCCGGCAGTTCTTC. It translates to CASNSREGRQFF.

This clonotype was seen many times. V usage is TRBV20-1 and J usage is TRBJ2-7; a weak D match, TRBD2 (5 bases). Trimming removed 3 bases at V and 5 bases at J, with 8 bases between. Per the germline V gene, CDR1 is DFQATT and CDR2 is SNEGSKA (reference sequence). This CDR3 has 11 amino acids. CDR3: CSASERDEQYF. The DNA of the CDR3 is TGCAGTGCTAGCGAGAGGGACGAGCAGTACTTC.

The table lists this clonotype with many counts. The CDR3 is CASSLDAGYGYTF. The CDR3 DNA sequence: TGCGCCAGCAGTCTGGACGCGGGCTATGGCTACACCTTC. The genes are TRBV5-1 and TRBJ1-2; D remains ambiguous. The V and J ends lost 5 bases and 4 bases respectively, with 12 bases between them. The germline V gene encodes CDR1 SGHRS and CDR2 YFSETQ. This CDR3 comprises 13 residues. The complete variable domain, with remaining parts taken from reference TRBV5-1 and TRBJ1-2, reads KAGVTQTPRYLIKTRGQQVTLSCSPISGHRSVSWYQQTPGQGLQFLFEYFSETQRNKGNFPGRFSGRQFSNSRSEMNVSTLELGDSALYLCASSLDAGYGYTFGSGTRLTVV.

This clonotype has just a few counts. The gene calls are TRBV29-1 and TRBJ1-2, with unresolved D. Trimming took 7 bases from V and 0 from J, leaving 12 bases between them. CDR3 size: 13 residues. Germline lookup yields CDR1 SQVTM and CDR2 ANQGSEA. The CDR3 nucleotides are TGCAGCGCATTTCTTCAGACTAACTATGGCTACACCTTC. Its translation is CSAFLQTNYGYTF.

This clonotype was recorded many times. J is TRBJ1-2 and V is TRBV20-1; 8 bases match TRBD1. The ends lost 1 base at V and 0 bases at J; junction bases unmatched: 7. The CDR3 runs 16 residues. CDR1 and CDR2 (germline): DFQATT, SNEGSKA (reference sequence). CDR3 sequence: CSARASRTGSNYGYTF. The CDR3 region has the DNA TGCAGTGCTAGAGCGTCAAGGACAGGGTCTAACTATGGCTACACCTTC.

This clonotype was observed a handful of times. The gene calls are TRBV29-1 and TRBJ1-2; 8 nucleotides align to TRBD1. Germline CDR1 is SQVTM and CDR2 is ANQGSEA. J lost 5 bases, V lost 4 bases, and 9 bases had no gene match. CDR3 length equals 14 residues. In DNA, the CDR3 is TGCAGCGTTGCGGACAGGGTGTCTTTTTATGGCTACACCTTC. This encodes CSVADRVSFYGYTF.

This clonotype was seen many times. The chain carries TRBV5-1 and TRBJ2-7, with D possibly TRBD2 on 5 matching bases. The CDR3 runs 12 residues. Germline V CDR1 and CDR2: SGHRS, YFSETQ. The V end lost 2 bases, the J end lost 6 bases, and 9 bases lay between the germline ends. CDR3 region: CASSLRESEQYF. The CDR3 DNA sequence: TGCGCCAGCAGCTTACGGGAAAGCGAGCAGTACTTC.

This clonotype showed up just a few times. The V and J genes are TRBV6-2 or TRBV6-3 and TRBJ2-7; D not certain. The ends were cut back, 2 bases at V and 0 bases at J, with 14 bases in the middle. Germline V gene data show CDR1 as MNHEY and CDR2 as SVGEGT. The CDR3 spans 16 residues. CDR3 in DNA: TGTGCCAGCAGTTACGGCCACCCCCTGAACTCCTACGAGCAGTACTTC. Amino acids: CASSYGHPLNSYEQYF.

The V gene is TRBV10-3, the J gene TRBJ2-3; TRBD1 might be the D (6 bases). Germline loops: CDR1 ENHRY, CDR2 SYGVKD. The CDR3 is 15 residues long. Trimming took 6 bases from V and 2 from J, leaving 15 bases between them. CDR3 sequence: CAISRQDTNTDTQYF. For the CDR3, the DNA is TGTGCCATCAGCAGACAGGATACTAACACAGATACGCAGTATTTT.

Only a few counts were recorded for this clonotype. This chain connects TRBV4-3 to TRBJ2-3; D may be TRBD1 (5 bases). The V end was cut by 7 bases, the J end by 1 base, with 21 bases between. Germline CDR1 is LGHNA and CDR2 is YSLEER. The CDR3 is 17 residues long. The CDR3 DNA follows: TGCGCCAGCACCCTTGAGCCAGGGTTGATGGGCACAGATACGCAGTATTTT. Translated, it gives CASTLEPGLMGTDTQYF.

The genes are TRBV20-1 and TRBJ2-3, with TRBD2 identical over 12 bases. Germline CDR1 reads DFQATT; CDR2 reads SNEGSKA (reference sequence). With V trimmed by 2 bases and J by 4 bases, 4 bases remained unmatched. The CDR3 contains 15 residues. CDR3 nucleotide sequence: TGCAGTGCTAGACTAGCGGGAGGGCCCGCAGATACGCAGTATTTT. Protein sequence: CSARLAGGPADTQYF.

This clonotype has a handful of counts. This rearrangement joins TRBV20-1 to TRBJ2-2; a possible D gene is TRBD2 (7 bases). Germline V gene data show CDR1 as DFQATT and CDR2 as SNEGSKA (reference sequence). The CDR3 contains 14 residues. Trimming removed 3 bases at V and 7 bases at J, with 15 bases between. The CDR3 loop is CSASRGGLIGELFF. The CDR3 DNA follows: TGCAGTGCTAGTAGGGGGGGGCTCATCGGGGAGCTGTTTTTT.

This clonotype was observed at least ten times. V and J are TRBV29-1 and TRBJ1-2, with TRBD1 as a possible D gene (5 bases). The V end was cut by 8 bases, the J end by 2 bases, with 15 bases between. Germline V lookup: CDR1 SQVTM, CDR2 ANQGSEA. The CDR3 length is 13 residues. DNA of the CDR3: TGCAGCACCGGGGGTACTGGGAACTATGGCTACACCTTC. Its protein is CSTGGTGNYGYTF.

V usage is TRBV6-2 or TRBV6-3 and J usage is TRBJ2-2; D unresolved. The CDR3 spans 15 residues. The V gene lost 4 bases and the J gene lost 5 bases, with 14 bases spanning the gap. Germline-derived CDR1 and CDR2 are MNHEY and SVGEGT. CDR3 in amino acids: CASSSNKGRTGELFF. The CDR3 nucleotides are TGTGCCAGCAGTTCCAACAAGGGTCGTACCGGGGAGCTGTTTTTT.

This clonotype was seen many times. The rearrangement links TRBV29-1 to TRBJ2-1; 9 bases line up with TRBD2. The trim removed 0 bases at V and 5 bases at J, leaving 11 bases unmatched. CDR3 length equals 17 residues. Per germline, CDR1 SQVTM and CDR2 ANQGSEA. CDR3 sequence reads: CSVEDHWVAGVHNEQFF. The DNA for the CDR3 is TGCAGCGTTGAAGATCACTGGGTAGCGGGAGTCCACAATGAGCAGTTCTTC.

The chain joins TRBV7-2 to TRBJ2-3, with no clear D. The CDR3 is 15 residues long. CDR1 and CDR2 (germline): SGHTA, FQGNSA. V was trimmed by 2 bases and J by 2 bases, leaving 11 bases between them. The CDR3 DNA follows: TGTGCCAGCAGCTTAAGTTTACAGTACACAGATACGCAGTATTTT. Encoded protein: CASSLSLQYTDTQYF.

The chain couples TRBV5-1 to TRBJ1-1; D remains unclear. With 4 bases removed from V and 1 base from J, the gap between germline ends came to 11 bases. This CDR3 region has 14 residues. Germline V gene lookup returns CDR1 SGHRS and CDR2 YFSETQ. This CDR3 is CASSPQRTNTEAFF. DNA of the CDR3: TGCGCCAGCAGCCCCCAGCGGACGAACACTGAAGCTTTCTTT. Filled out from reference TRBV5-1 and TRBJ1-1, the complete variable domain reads KAGVTQTPRYLIKTRGQQVTLSCSPISGHRSVSWYQQTPGQGLQFLFEYFSETQRNKGNFPGRFSGRQFSNSRSEMNVSTLELGDSALYLCASSPQRTNTEAFFGQGTRLTVV.

CDR3 protein: CASSAGQGGGETQYF. In DNA form, the CDR3 reads TGTGCCAGCAGCGCGGGACAGGGAGGCGGAGAGACCCAGTACTTC. V usage is TRBV7-8 and J usage is TRBJ2-5; 9 bases map to TRBD1. Germline V gene lookup returns CDR1 SGHVS and CDR2 FQNEAQ. V dropped 5 bases and J dropped 4; count of bases not matched to a gene: 8. This CDR3 is built from 15 residues.

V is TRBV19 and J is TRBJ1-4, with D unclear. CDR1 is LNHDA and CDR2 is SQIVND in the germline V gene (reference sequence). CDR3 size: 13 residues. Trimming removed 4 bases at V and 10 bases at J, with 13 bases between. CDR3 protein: CASSKAESGKLFF. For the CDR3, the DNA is TGTGCCAGTAGTAAGGCAGAGTCGGGAAAACTGTTTTTT.

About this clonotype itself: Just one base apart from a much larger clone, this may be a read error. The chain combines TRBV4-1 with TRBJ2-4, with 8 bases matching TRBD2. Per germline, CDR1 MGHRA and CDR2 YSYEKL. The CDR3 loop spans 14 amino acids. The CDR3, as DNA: TGCGCCAGCAGCCCCGGACTAGCCAAAAACATTAAGTACTTC. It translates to CASSPGLAKNIKYF.

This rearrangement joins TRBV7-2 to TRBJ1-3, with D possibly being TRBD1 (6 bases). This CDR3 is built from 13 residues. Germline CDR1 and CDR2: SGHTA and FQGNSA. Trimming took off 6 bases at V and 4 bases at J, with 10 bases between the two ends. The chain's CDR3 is CASSTGYGNTIYF. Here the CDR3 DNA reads TGTGCCAGCAGTACAGGGTACGGAAACACCATATATTTT.